This T cell receptor (beta chain) stems from a study of human CD8 memory T cell subsets. Study-wide points: For stem-like memory and precursor exhausted T cells, diversity was similarly high, which was not true of effector memory cells. The overlap between stem-like memory and precursor exhausted T cell repertoires was minimal.

It was UMI-labeled 5' RACE by which the TCR beta libraries were made. From the 5' RACE reads, TCRdb lists one entry per CDR3 protein and no DNA. The sample table includes under 6,000 distinct CDR3 sequences. A negative magnetic separation step was used to enrich total CD8+ T cells. Germline CDR1 KGHDR, CDR2 SFDVKD. The CDR3 has 14 amino acids. As for this clonotype: Its target is unknown.

Sequences were obtained from CD8+ T cells from PBMCs. The TCR sequence derives from a human donor in good health. The rearrangement uses TRBV24-1 and TRBJ1-2; without DNA, the TCRdb call of TRBD1 cannot be checked. The CDR3 loop is CATSAAGQPYGYTF.